The 18 T cell receptor beta chains given below trace back to one sample, sequenced in a study of T cell clones after liver transplantation (dated by TCRdb to between 2018 and 2021). Library generation was performed with the immunoSEQ multiplex PCR assay. TCRdb mirrors the immuneACCESS table, restricted to in-frame sequences. Some clones are absent from its copies; in checked studies, under half trace to an unresolved V gene, and the reason for the others is unknown. Within this sample are 55,000 to 70,000 clones, with around 93% of them counted one time only. In total, the top ten clones hold over 0.75% of the sample. Sample: CD4+ T cells from blood, taken less than 28 months after liver transplant. These receptors were obtained from a human patient who received a liver transplant. In patients who had a transplant, some T cells may come from the graft donor.

The chain has TRBV6-5 and TRBJ2-7; possibly TRBD2 for D (6 bases). Deletions cut 2 bases from V and 5 bases from J, with 16 bases between. Looked up from germline, CDR1 is MNHEY and CDR2 is SVGAGI. The CDR3 totals 15 residues. CDR3 DNA: TGTGCCAGCAGTTACATTTCCGGTGGGGGGAACGAGCAGTACTTC. The encoded protein is CASSYISGGGNEQYF.

The chain has TRBV7-9 and TRBJ1-1; a possible D gene is TRBD1 (6 bases). Germline CDR1 reads SEHNR; CDR2 reads FQNEAQ (reference sequence). The CDR3 loop spans 13 amino acids. V was cut by 5 bases and J by 1 base, with 8 bases left in between. The CDR3 sequence: CASSQQGNTEAFF. The DNA for the CDR3 is TGTGCCAGCAGCCAACAGGGGAACACTGAAGCTTTCTTT. Variable domain in full (rest from reference TRBV7-9 and TRBJ1-1): DTGVSQNPRHKITKRGQNVTFRCDPISEHNRLYWYRQTLGQGPEFLTYFQNEAQLEKSRLLSDRFSAERPKGSFSTLEIQRTEQGDSAMYLCASSQQGNTEAFFGQGTRLTVV.

The J gene is TRBJ2-5, the V gene TRBV7-6; 9 bases line up with TRBD1. This CDR3 region has 15 residues. With 4 bases clipped from V and 5 bases from J, the junction kept 8 bases outside the gene matches. Looked up from germline, CDR1 is SGHVS and CDR2 is FNYEAQ. The CDR3 DNA is TGTGCCAGCAGCTACTGGACAGGGGAGGAGGAGACCCAGTACTTC. Translation gives CASSYWTGEEETQYF.

The V gene is TRBV29-1, the J gene TRBJ1-4; tentative D call: TRBD1 (5 bases). Germline CDR1 and CDR2: SQVTM and ANQGSEA. The CDR3 runs 12 residues. With 7 bases removed from V and 8 bases from J, the gap between germline ends came to 14 bases. The CDR3 here is CSAGEGREKLFF. CDR3 nucleotides: TGCAGCGCTGGGGAGGGACGCGAAAAACTGTTTTTT.

The V and J genes are TRBV28 and TRBJ2-5; either TRBD1 or TRBD2 may fit D (6 bases each). The germline CDR1 and CDR2 sequences are MDHEN and SYDVKM. The length of the CDR3 is 13 residues. V lost 9 bases and J lost 5, with 16 bases in between. This CDR3 is CASTRGAKETQYF. The CDR3 coding sequence is TGTGCCAGTACGAGGGGGGCCAAGGAGACCCAGTACTTC.

This clone was recorded a few times. The chain uses TRBV5-4 and TRBJ2-1; no clear D. Trimming cost V 0 bases and J 4 bases, with 11 bases left between them. CDR1 is SGHNT and CDR2 is YYREEE in the germline V gene (reference sequence). This CDR3 is 15 amino acids long. CDR3 sequence: CASSLGGGRYNEQFF. The CDR3 DNA sequence: TGTGCCAGCAGCTTGGGTGGCGGCCGGTACAATGAGCAGTTCTTC.

The gene calls are TRBV2 and TRBJ1-5; a weak D match, TRBD1 (5 bases). V gave up 8 bases and J gave up 5 bases, with 13 bases separating them. This CDR3 comprises 13 residues. CDR1 is SNHLY, CDR2 FYNNEI, per germline. CDR3 sequence: CASGGGWDQPQHF. The CDR3 DNA reads as TGTGCCAGCGGTGGGGGTTGGGATCAGCCCCAGCATTTT.

The V call is TRBV19, the J call TRBJ1-1; D is unresolved. The CDR3 contains 13 residues. Per the germline V gene, CDR1 is LNHDA and CDR2 is SQIVND (reference sequence). The V end lost 2 bases, the J end lost 1 base, and 5 bases lay between the germline ends. CDR3 coding DNA: TGTGCCAGTAGTATAAACCCGAACACTGAAGCTTTCTTT. This translates into CASSINPNTEAFF.

This clone was counted once. The chain joins TRBV18 to TRBJ1-1, with 7 bases identical to TRBD1. The CDR3 runs to 16 residues. V dropped 5 bases and J dropped 4; count of bases not matched to a gene: 13. CDR1 is KGHSH and CDR2 is LQKENI in the germline V gene. CDR3 residues: CASSLGAVQGITEAFF. CDR3 DNA sequence: TGTGCCAGCTCATTAGGCGCTGTACAGGGGATCACTGAAGCTTTCTTT.

The V and J genes are TRBV2 and TRBJ1-2, with TRBD1 matching over 7 bases. After removal of 2 bases from V and 8 bases from J, the junction contained 29 bases not matched to a gene. CDR1 is SNHLY, CDR2 FYNNEI, per germline. This CDR3 is built from 21 residues. This CDR3 reads CASSEIQGGRGQPSFSEGYTF. The DNA for the CDR3 is TGTGCCAGCAGTGAAATTCAAGGGGGACGGGGACAGCCTAGCTTTTCTGAGGGCTACACCTTC.

This clone was seen a single time. The rearrangement links TRBV30 to TRBJ2-7; TRBD2 might be the D (5 bases). V was trimmed by 0 bases and J by 5 bases, leaving 14 bases between them. Per the germline V gene, CDR1 is GTSNPN and CDR2 is SVGIG (reference sequence). This CDR3 is built from 14 residues. The CDR3 region has the DNA TGTGCCTGGAGTGTAATAGGGCAGACTAACGAGCAGTACTTC. Protein: CAWSVIGQTNEQYF. Variable domain in full (rest from reference TRBV30 and TRBJ2-7): SQTIHQWPATLVQPVGSPLSLECTVEGTSNPNLYWYRQAAGRGLQLLFYSVGIGQISSEVPQNLSASRPQDRQFILSSKKLLLSDSGFYLCAWSVIGQTNEQYFGPGTRLTVT.

J is TRBJ1-1 and V is TRBV28, with D maybe TRBD1 (6 bases). Trimming took off 3 bases at V and 8 bases at J, with 16 bases between the two ends. Germline CDR1 MDHEN, CDR2 SYDVKM. The CDR3 consists of 14 residues. The CDR3 sequence: CASSLRGGGFEAFF. CDR3 DNA sequence: TGTGCCAGCAGTTTGAGGGGGGGAGGATTCGAAGCTTTCTTT.

The chain couples TRBV28 to TRBJ2-1; 9 bases are shared with TRBD1. The J segment lost 0 bases and the V segment lost 5 bases, leaving 8 bases of the junction unmatched. There are 17 residues in the CDR3. Germline assignment: CDR1 MDHEN and CDR2 SYDVKM. CDR3 sequence: CASSPGQGRGSYNEQFF. Here the CDR3 DNA reads TGTGCCAGCAGTCCGGGACAGGGCCGGGGCTCCTACAATGAGCAGTTCTTC. Combining the CDR3 with reference TRBV28 and TRBJ2-1 gives the whole variable domain DVKVTQSSRYLVKRTGEKVFLECVQDMDHENMFWYRQDPGLGLRLIYFSYDVKMKEKGDIPEGYSVSREKKERFSLILESASTNQTSMYLCASSPGQGRGSYNEQFFGPGTRLTVL.

The V call is TRBV28, the J call TRBJ2-7, with D unresolved. The CDR3 totals 12 residues. V lost 2 bases and J 6 bases, leaving 8 bases between the germline ends. Per the germline V gene, CDR1 is MDHEN and CDR2 is SYDVKM. Here the CDR3 reads CASSLLFGEQYF. The CDR3 DNA is TGTGCCAGCAGTTTACTTTTTGGCGAGCAGTACTTC.

The genes are TRBV6-1 and TRBJ1-3, with no clear D. The V end lost 6 bases, the J end lost 0 bases, and 12 bases lay between the germline ends. CDR1 and CDR2 from the germline V gene are MNHNS and SASEGT. The CDR3 runs to 15 residues. CDR3 sequence reads: CASRLDSFSGNTIYF. CDR3 DNA: TGTGCCAGCAGACTAGACTCTTTCTCTGGAAACACCATATATTTT.

The V and J genes are TRBV28 and TRBJ2-2, with D possibly matching TRBD2 (6 bases). V was pared by 3 bases and J by 1 base, with 12 bases between. In germline, CDR1 is MDHEN, CDR2 SYDVKM. CDR3 length: 16 residues. The CDR3 DNA follows: TGTGCCAGCAGTTTGCATTTGGGGGGGAACACCGGGGAGCTGTTTTTT. Protein: CASSLHLGGNTGELFF. Filled out from reference TRBV28 and TRBJ2-2, the complete variable domain reads DVKVTQSSRYLVKRTGEKVFLECVQDMDHENMFWYRQDPGLGLRLIYFSYDVKMKEKGDIPEGYSVSREKKERFSLILESASTNQTSMYLCASSLHLGGNTGELFFGEGSRLTVL.

The chain uses TRBV11-3 and TRBJ2-3, with 7 bases lining up with TRBD2. Germline V CDR1 and CDR2: SGHNT, YENEEA. J lost 0 bases, V lost 3 bases, and 3 bases had no gene match. The CDR3 is 15 residues long. The CDR3 spells CASSLGSGSTDTQYF. In DNA, the CDR3 is TGTGCCAGCAGCTTGGGTAGCGGGAGCACAGATACGCAGTATTTT.

The chain has TRBV7-9 and TRBJ2-3; no definite D call. CDR3 size: 15 residues. The V end was cut by 2 bases, the J end by 0 bases, with 9 bases between. Germline V CDR1 and CDR2: SEHNR, FQNEAQ (reference sequence). The CDR3: CASSLLPGSTDTQYF. The CDR3 DNA reads TGTGCCAGCAGCTTACTTCCTGGAAGCACAGATACGCAGTATTTT.